This is a list of T cell receptor beta chains from one sample in a study of identical twins. TCRdb ran MiXCR on the 5' RACE reads and lists one entry per CDR3 protein. The sample shows fewer than 650,000 distinct CDR3 sequences, 7.5% to 10% of them seen only once. These data were likewise used in another study, on yellow fever vaccine responses in identical twins.

Material: PBMCs. These receptors were obtained from a woman aged 18 to 35 in good health. Each CDR3 is given with its conserved first and last residue. The order of the fields is CDR3 protein, CDR3 DNA, clone size, D gene, V gene, J gene, CDR3 length. The D gene is left open where the match is weak. The size field is filled for only some rows; it gives once, few, many or a size class.

CDR3aa: CASSLAGGELFF; CDR3nt: TGTGCCAGCAGCTTGGCCGGAGGGGAGCTGTTTTTT; abundance: few; d_gene: -; v_gene: TRBV5-4; j_gene: TRBJ2-2; len: 12
CDR3aa: CASSLLGRGQGSNEQYF; CDR3nt: TGTGCCAGCAGCTTATTGGGTCGAGGACAGGGGTCTAACGAGCAGTACTTC; abundance: -; d_gene: TRBD1; v_gene: TRBV7-2; j_gene: TRBJ2-7; len: 17
CDR3aa: CASSLGGGLAGGQDTQYF; CDR3nt: TGTGCCAGCAGCTTAGGCGGTGGGCTAGCGGGGGGGCAAGATACGCAGTATTTT; abundance: many; d_gene: TRBD2; v_gene: TRBV11-2; j_gene: TRBJ2-3; len: 18
CDR3aa: CASSQHGDRGYNEQFF; CDR3nt: TGCGCCAGCAGCCAACACGGGGACAGGGGTTACAATGAGCAGTTCTTC; abundance: -; d_gene: TRBD1; v_gene: TRBV4-1; j_gene: TRBJ2-1; len: 16
CDR3aa: CASSPMDQETQYF; CDR3nt: TGTGCCAGCAGCCCGATGGACCAAGAGACCCAGTACTTC; abundance: -; d_gene: -; v_gene: TRBV3-1; j_gene: TRBJ2-5; len: 13
CDR3aa: CACILPTGVEAFF; CDR3nt: TGTGCCTGCATACTACCTACGGGGGTTGAAGCTTTCTTT; abundance: many; d_gene: -; v_gene: TRBV30; j_gene: TRBJ1-1; len: 13
CDR3aa: CASSLVGGGRGETQYF; CDR3nt: TGTGCCAGCAGCTTAGTGGGCGGGGGGCGAGGAGAGACCCAGTACTTC; abundance: few; d_gene: TRBD2; v_gene: TRBV7-9; j_gene: TRBJ2-5; len: 16
CDR3aa: CASSPGGGRVPEQYF; CDR3nt: TGTGCCAGCTCACCCGGAGGCGGGAGGGTACCTGAGCAGTACTTC; abundance: -; d_gene: TRBD2; v_gene: TRBV18; j_gene: TRBJ2-7; len: 15
CDR3aa: CASSLNRAAAKNIQYF; CDR3nt: TGCGCCAGCAGCTTAAACAGGGCGGCGGCCAAAAACATTCAGTACTTC; abundance: few; d_gene: -; v_gene: TRBV5-1; j_gene: TRBJ2-4; len: 16
CDR3aa: CASSAGLAGYGTQYF; CDR3nt: TGTGCCAGCAGTGCCGGGCTAGCGGGATACGGTACGCAGTATTTT; abundance: -; d_gene: TRBD2; v_gene: TRBV2; j_gene: TRBJ2-3; len: 15
CDR3aa: CASSQGQAYYEQYF; CDR3nt: TGCGCCAGCAGCCAGGGACAGGCCTACTACGAGCAGTACTTC; abundance: -; d_gene: TRBD1; v_gene: TRBV5-1; j_gene: TRBJ2-7; len: 14
CDR3aa: CASSYSGSGGQDRSGYGYTF; CDR3nt: TGTGCCAGCAGTTACTCGGGTAGTGGCGGTCAGGACAGGAGCGGCTATGGCTACACCTTC; abundance: -; d_gene: TRBD1; v_gene: TRBV6-2/TRBV6-3; j_gene: TRBJ1-2; len: 20
CDR3aa: CASSQDSTGGRFTGELFF; CDR3nt: TGCGCCAGCAGCCAAGATAGTACCGGGGGAAGGTTCACCGGGGAGCTGTTTTTT; abundance: few; d_gene: -; v_gene: TRBV4-3; j_gene: TRBJ2-2; len: 18
CDR3aa: CSVTGGENGYTF; CDR3nt: TGCAGCGTGACAGGGGGAGAGAATGGCTACACCTTC; abundance: few; d_gene: TRBD1; v_gene: TRBV29-1; j_gene: TRBJ1-2; len: 12
CDR3aa: CASSQPLRDSSYEQYF; CDR3nt: TGCGCCAGCAGTCAACCCCTTCGGGATAGCTCCTACGAGCAGTACTTC; abundance: -; d_gene: -; v_gene: TRBV23-1; j_gene: TRBJ2-7; len: 16
CDR3aa: CSVIQGMNTEAFF; CDR3nt: TGCAGCGTCATACAGGGTATGAACACTGAAGCTTTCTTT; abundance: few; d_gene: -; v_gene: TRBV29-1; j_gene: TRBJ1-1; len: 13
CDR3aa: CASSGTGGSGYEQYF; CDR3nt: TGTGCCAGCTCCGGGACAGGGGGCTCGGGGTACGAGCAGTACTTC; abundance: many; d_gene: TRBD1; v_gene: TRBV10-3; j_gene: TRBJ2-7; len: 15
CDR3aa: CASGELAGGPNEQFF; CDR3nt: TGTGCCAGCGGGGAGTTAGCGGGGGGGCCGAATGAGCAGTTCTTC; abundance: -; d_gene: TRBD2; v_gene: TRBV27; j_gene: TRBJ2-1; len: 15
CDR3aa: CASSPRLGGVNIQYF; CDR3nt: TGTGCCAGCAGCCCGAGACTAGGCGGGGTCAACATTCAGTACTTC; abundance: -; d_gene: -; v_gene: TRBV7-2; j_gene: TRBJ2-4; len: 15
CDR3aa: CASSLEGSSFHEQYF; CDR3nt: TGTGCCAGCAGTTTAGAAGGAAGCTCCTTTCACGAGCAGTACTTC; abundance: few; d_gene: -; v_gene: TRBV12-3/TRBV12-4; j_gene: TRBJ2-7; len: 15
CDR3aa: CASLASWGNEQFF; CDR3nt: TGTGCTAGTCTAGCGAGTTGGGGCAATGAGCAGTTCTTC; abundance: many; d_gene: -; v_gene: TRBV12-5; j_gene: TRBJ2-1; len: 13
CDR3aa: CASSSHRDGGRNEQFF; CDR3nt: TGTGCCAGCAGTTCCCACAGGGATGGCGGTCGGAATGAGCAGTTCTTC; abundance: few; d_gene: -; v_gene: TRBV28; j_gene: TRBJ2-1; len: 16
CDR3aa: CASSLVEIASWDF; CDR3nt: TGTGCCAGCAGCTTAGTCGAGATAGCAAGCTGGGACTTC; abundance: few; d_gene: -; v_gene: TRBV7-6; j_gene: TRBJ2-5; len: 13
CDR3aa: CASSRSSEAFF; CDR3nt: TGTGCCAGCAGCCGGAGTTCTGAAGCTTTCTTT; abundance: few; d_gene: -; v_gene: TRBV7-9; j_gene: TRBJ1-1; len: 11
CDR3aa: CASRVTGYSPYEQYF; CDR3nt: TGTGCCAGCAGGGTTACAGGATACAGCCCCTACGAGCAGTACTTC; abundance: few; d_gene: -; v_gene: TRBV27; j_gene: TRBJ2-7; len: 15
CDR3aa: CSARDRLNNEQFF; CDR3nt: TGCAGTGCTAGAGATAGGCTAAACAATGAGCAGTTCTTC; abundance: many; d_gene: -; v_gene: TRBV20-1; j_gene: TRBJ2-1; len: 13
CDR3aa: CASSVGQDTQYF; CDR3nt: TGTGCCAGCAGCGTTGGGCAAGATACGCAGTATTTT; abundance: -; d_gene: -; v_gene: TRBV9; j_gene: TRBJ2-3; len: 12
CDR3aa: CASSPGGQIQETQYF; CDR3nt: TGTGCCAGCAGCCCAGGGGGTCAGATCCAAGAGACCCAGTACTTC; abundance: few; d_gene: TRBD1; v_gene: TRBV7-9; j_gene: TRBJ2-5; len: 15
CDR3aa: CASSDSGNTIYF; CDR3nt: TGTGCCAGCAGCGACTCTGGAAACACCATATATTTT; abundance: many; d_gene: -; v_gene: TRBV6-5; j_gene: TRBJ1-3; len: 12
CDR3aa: CASSLAGTGGNIQYF; CDR3nt: TGTGCCAGCAGCTTAGCCGGGACAGGGGGAAACATTCAGTACTTC; abundance: few; d_gene: TRBD1; v_gene: TRBV7-2; j_gene: TRBJ2-4; len: 15
CDR3aa: CASSEQTGRAYEQYF; CDR3nt: TGTGCCAGCAGCGAGCAGACAGGGAGGGCCTACGAGCAGTACTTC; abundance: many; d_gene: -; v_gene: TRBV7-9; j_gene: TRBJ2-7; len: 15
CDR3aa: CATSRNRPGGGTDTQYF; CDR3nt: TGTGCCACCAGCAGAAATCGGCCTGGCGGGGGCACAGATACGCAGTATTTT; abundance: -; d_gene: -; v_gene: TRBV15; j_gene: TRBJ2-3; len: 17
CDR3aa: CASGDSLYGYTF; CDR3nt: TGTGCCAGCGGCGACAGTCTGTATGGCTACACCTTC; abundance: many; d_gene: -; v_gene: TRBV28; j_gene: TRBJ1-2; len: 12
CDR3aa: CASVHTNTGELFF; CDR3nt: TGTGCCAGCGTTCACACGAACACCGGGGAGCTGTTTTTT; abundance: many; d_gene: -; v_gene: TRBV7-9; j_gene: TRBJ2-2; len: 13
CDR3aa: CASSVRTSGDEQYF; CDR3nt: TGTGCCAGCAGCGTCCGGACTAGCGGGGACGAGCAGTACTTC; abundance: -; d_gene: TRBD2; v_gene: TRBV9; j_gene: TRBJ2-7; len: 14
CDR3aa: CASSSRNDSPLHF; CDR3nt: TGTGCCAGCTCATCACGTAATGATTCACCCCTCCACTTT; abundance: -; d_gene: -; v_gene: TRBV18; j_gene: TRBJ1-6; len: 13
CDR3aa: CASRTGFATNEKLFF; CDR3nt: TGTGCCAGCAGGACAGGATTCGCAACTAATGAAAAACTGTTTTTT; abundance: few; d_gene: -; v_gene: TRBV28; j_gene: TRBJ1-4; len: 15
CDR3aa: CASSQNGTSGPSRTDTQYF; CDR3nt: TGTGCCAGCAGTCAGAACGGGACTAGCGGACCTTCACGCACAGATACGCAGTATTTT; abundance: -; d_gene: TRBD2; v_gene: TRBV11-2; j_gene: TRBJ2-3; len: 19
CDR3aa: CASRESGGSYEQYF; CDR3nt: TGTGCCAGCAGAGAAAGTGGCGGGAGCTACGAGCAGTACTTC; abundance: few; d_gene: TRBD2; v_gene: TRBV28; j_gene: TRBJ2-7; len: 14
CDR3aa: CASSNRGTYEQYF; CDR3nt: TGTGCCAGCAGTAACAGGGGCACCTACGAGCAGTACTTC; abundance: -; d_gene: TRBD1; v_gene: TRBV6-5; j_gene: TRBJ2-7; len: 13
CDR3aa: CASINPMAGDTGELFF; CDR3nt: TGTGCCAGCATCAACCCCATGGCAGGGGATACCGGGGAGCTGTTTTTT; abundance: few; d_gene: -; v_gene: TRBV7-9; j_gene: TRBJ2-2; len: 16
CDR3aa: CSAPGTSGRMAGELFF; CDR3nt: TGCAGTGCTCCTGGGACTAGCGGGAGAATGGCCGGGGAGCTGTTTTTT; abundance: many; d_gene: TRBD2; v_gene: TRBV20-1; j_gene: TRBJ2-2; len: 16
CDR3aa: CASRLAGGLHNEQFF; CDR3nt: TGTGCCAGCAGACTAGCGGGAGGGCTCCACAATGAGCAGTTCTTC; abundance: -; d_gene: TRBD2; v_gene: TRBV12-3/TRBV12-4; j_gene: TRBJ2-1; len: 15
CDR3aa: CASSPAGVLAGELFF; CDR3nt: TGCGCCAGCAGCCCAGCGGGAGTGTTGGCCGGGGAGCTGTTTTTT; abundance: many; d_gene: TRBD2; v_gene: TRBV4-1; j_gene: TRBJ2-2; len: 15
CDR3aa: CASRYGYTEAFF; CDR3nt: TGTGCCAGCCGGTACGGGTACACTGAAGCTTTCTTT; abundance: few; d_gene: -; v_gene: TRBV19; j_gene: TRBJ1-1; len: 12
CDR3aa: CASSYGNNEQFF; CDR3nt: TGTGCCAGCAGTTACGGGAACAATGAGCAGTTCTTC; abundance: many; d_gene: -; v_gene: TRBV6-2/TRBV6-3; j_gene: TRBJ2-1; len: 12
CDR3aa: CASCPILGVLAKNIQYF; CDR3nt: TGTGCCAGCTGCCCTATTTTGGGGGTTTTAGCCAAAAACATTCAGTACTTC; abundance: few; d_gene: -; v_gene: TRBV12-3/TRBV12-4; j_gene: TRBJ2-4; len: 17
CDR3aa: CASSLASEGLAGVGALYEQYF; CDR3nt: TGTGCCAGCAGCTTGGCCTCGGAGGGACTAGCGGGAGTAGGAGCCTTATACGAGCAGTACTTC; abundance: few; d_gene: TRBD2; v_gene: TRBV5-4; j_gene: TRBJ2-7; len: 21
CDR3aa: CASSSPGDPYNEQFF; CDR3nt: TGTGCCAGCAGTTCCCCTGGCGACCCCTACAATGAGCAGTTCTTC; abundance: many; d_gene: -; v_gene: TRBV28; j_gene: TRBJ2-1; len: 15
CDR3aa: CASSYSDLGPFEAFF; CDR3nt: TGTGCCAGCAGTTACTCAGATCTGGGGCCTTTTGAAGCTTTCTTT; abundance: -; d_gene: -; v_gene: TRBV6-5; j_gene: TRBJ1-1; len: 15
CDR3aa: CSARPSEYYEQYF; CDR3nt: TGCAGTGCTAGACCTAGCGAGTACTACGAGCAGTACTTC; abundance: -; d_gene: -; v_gene: TRBV20-1; j_gene: TRBJ2-7; len: 13
CDR3aa: CASSVVGTISEQYF; CDR3nt: TGTGCCAGCAGCGTAGTAGGGACTATCTCCGAGCAGTACTTC; abundance: many; d_gene: TRBD2; v_gene: TRBV9; j_gene: TRBJ2-7; len: 14
CDR3aa: CASSQDSYPAGQETQYF; CDR3nt: TGCGCCAGCAGCCAAGATTCCTACCCAGCGGGTCAAGAGACCCAGTACTTC; abundance: -; d_gene: -; v_gene: TRBV4-3; j_gene: TRBJ2-5; len: 17